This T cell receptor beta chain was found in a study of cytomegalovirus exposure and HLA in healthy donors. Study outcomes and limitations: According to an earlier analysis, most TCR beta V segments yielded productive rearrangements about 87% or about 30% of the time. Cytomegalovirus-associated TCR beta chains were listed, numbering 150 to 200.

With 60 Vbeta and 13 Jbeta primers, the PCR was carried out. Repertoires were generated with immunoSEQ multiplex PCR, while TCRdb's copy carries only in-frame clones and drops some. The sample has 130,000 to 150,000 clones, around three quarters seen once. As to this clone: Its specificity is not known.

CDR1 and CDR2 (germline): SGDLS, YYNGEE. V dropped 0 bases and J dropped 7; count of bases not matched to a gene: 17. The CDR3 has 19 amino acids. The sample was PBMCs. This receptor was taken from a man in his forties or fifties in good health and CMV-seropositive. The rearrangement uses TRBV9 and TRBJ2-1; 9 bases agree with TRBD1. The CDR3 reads CASSVEWGGTGLLGNEQFF. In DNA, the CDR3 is TGTGCCAGCAGCGTAGAATGGGGTGGGACAGGGCTGTTGGGGAATGAGCAGTTCTTC.